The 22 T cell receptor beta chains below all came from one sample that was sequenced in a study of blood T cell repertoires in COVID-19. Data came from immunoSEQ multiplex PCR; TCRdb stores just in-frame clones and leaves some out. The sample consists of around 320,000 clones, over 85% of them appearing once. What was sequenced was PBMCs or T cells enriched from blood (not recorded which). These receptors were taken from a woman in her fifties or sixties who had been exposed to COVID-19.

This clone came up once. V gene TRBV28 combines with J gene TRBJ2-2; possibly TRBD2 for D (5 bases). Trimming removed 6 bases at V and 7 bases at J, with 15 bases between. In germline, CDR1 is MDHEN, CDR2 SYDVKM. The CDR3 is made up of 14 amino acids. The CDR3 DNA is TGTGCCAGCAGAAGGACTCTAGTGGGCGGGGAGCTGTTTTTT. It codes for CASRRTLVGGELFF.

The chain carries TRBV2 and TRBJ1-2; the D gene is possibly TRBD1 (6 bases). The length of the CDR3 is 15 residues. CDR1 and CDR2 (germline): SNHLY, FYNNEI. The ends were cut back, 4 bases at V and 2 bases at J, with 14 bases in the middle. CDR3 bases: TGTGCCAGCAGTGCTGACAGGCAACTAAACTATGGCTACACCTTC. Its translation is CASSADRQLNYGYTF.

In DNA, the CDR3 is TGTGCCAGCAGCCGGATCGGGCGGGGGGAGACCCAGTACTTC. It yields the protein CASSRIGRGETQYF. The V call is TRBV5-4, the J call TRBJ2-5, with 7 bases matching TRBD2. The junction had 8 bases not matched to a gene; V was cut back by 4 bases and J by 5 bases. The CDR3 has 14 residues. Germline loops: CDR1 SGHNT, CDR2 YYREEE (reference sequence).

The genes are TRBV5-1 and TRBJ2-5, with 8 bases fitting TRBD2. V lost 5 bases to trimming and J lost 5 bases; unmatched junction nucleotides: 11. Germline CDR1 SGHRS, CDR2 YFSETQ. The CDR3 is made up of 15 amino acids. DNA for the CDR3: TGCGCCAGCAGGCCAAGTAGCGGGGATCCTGAGACCCAGTACTTC. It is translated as CASRPSSGDPETQYF.

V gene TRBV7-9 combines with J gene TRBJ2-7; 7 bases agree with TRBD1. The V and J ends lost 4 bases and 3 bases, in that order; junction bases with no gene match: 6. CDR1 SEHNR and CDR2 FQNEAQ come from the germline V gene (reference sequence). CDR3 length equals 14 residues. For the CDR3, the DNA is TGTGCCAGCAGCTCCGGGACAGAGGGCTACGAGCAGTACTTC. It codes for CASSSGTEGYEQYF.

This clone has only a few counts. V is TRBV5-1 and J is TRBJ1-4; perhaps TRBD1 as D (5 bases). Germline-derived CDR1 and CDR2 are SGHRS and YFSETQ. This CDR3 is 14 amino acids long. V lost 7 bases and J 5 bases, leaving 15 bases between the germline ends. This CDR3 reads CASGPGTTNEKLFF. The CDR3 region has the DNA TGCGCCAGCGGGCCCGGGACTACCAATGAAAAACTGTTTTTT. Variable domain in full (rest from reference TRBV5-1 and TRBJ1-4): KAGVTQTPRYLIKTRGQQVTLSCSPISGHRSVSWYQQTPGQGLQFLFEYFSETQRNKGNFPGRFSGRQFSNSRSEMNVSTLELGDSALYLCASGPGTTNEKLFFGSGTQLSVL.

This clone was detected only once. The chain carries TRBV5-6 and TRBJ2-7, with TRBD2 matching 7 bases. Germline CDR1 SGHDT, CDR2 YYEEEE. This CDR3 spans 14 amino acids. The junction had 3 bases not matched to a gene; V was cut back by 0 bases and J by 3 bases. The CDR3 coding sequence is TGTGCCAGCAGCTTGGACGGGAGGTTCTACGAGCAGTACTTC. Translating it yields CASSLDGRFYEQYF.

CDR3 in DNA: TGTGCCAGCAGCTTAGTAGAGTACCAAGAGACCCAGTACTTC. Its translation is CASSLVEYQETQYF. V and J are TRBV7-2 and TRBJ2-5; D gene unclear. The germline gives CDR1 SGHTA, CDR2 FQGNSA. Trimming stripped 1 base from V and 0 bases from J, with 6 bases between. The CDR3 loop spans 14 amino acids.

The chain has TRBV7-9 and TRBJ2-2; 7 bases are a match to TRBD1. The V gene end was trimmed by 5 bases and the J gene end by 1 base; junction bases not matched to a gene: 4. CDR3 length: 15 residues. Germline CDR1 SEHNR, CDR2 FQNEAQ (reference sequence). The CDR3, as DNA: TGTGCCAGCAGCCCTAGGACAGGGAACACCGGGGAGCTGTTTTTT. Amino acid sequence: CASSPRTGNTGELFF.

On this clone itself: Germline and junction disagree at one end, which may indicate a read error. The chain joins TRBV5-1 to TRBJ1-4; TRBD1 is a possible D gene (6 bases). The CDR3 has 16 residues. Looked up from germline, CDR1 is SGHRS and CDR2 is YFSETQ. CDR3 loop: CASSSGVGTTNEKLFF. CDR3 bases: TGCGCCAGCAGCTCTGGGGTTGGGACAACGAATGAAAAACTGTTTTTT.

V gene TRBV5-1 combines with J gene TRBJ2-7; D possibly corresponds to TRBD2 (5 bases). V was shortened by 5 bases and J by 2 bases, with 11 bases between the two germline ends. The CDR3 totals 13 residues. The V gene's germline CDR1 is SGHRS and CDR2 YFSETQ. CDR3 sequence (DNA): TGCGCCAGCAGTGGTGACGGGACCTACGAGCAGTACTTC. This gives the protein CASSGDGTYEQYF.

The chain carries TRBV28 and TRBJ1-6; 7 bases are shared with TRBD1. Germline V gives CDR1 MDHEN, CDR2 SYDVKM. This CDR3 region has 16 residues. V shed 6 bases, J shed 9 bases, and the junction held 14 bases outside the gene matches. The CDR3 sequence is CASSEPRTGSSSPLHF. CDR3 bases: TGTGCCAGCAGCGAGCCCCGGACAGGTTCGAGTTCACCCCTCCACTTT.

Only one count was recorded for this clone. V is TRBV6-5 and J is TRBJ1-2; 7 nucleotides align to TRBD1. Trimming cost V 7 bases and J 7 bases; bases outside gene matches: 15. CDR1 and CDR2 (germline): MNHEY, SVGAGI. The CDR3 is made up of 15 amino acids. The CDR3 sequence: CASKDTGQPRLGYTF. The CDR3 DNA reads TGTGCCAGCAAAGACACGGGACAGCCGAGGCTTGGCTACACCTTC.

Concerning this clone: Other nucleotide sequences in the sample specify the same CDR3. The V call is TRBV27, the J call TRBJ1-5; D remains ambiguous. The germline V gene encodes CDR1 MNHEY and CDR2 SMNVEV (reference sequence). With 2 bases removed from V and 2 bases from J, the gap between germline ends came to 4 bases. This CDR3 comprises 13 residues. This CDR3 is CASSLAGNQPQHF. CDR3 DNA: TGTGCCAGCAGTTTAGCGGGCAATCAGCCCCAGCATTTT.

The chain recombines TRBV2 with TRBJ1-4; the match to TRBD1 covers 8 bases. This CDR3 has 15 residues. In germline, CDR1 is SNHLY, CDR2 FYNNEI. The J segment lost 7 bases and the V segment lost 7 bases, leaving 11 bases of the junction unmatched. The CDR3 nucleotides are TGTGCCAGCAACCCGCAGGGGGCGCCCGGTGAAAAACTGTTTTTT. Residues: CASNPQGAPGEKLFF.

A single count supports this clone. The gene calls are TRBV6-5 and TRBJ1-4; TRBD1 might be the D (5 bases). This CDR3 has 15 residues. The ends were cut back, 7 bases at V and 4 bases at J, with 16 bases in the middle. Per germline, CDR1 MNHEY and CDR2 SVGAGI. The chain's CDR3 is CASKRSGQGNEKLFF. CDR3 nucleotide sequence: TGTGCCAGCAAGAGATCCGGGCAGGGTAATGAAAAACTGTTTTTT.

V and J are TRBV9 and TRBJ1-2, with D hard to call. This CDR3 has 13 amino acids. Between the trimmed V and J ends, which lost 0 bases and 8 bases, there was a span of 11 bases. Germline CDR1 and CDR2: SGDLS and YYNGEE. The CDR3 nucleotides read TGTGCCAGCAGCGTAGGCACCGACGGGGGCTACACCTTC. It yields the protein CASSVGTDGGYTF.

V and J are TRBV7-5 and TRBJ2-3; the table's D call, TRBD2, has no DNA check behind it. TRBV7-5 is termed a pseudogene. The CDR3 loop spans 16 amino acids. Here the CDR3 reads CARSLEGGGDTDTQYF. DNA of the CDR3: TGTGCCAGAAGCTTAGAGGGCGGGGGAGACACAGATACGCAGTATTTT.

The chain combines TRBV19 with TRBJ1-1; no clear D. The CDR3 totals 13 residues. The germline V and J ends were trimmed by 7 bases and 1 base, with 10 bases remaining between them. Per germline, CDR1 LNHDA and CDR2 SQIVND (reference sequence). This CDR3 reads CASTLGANTEAFF. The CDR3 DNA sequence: TGTGCCAGTACCCTTGGAGCGAACACTGAAGCTTTCTTT. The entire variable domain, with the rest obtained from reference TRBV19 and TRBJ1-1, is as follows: DGGITQSPKYLFRKEGQNVTLSCEQNLNHDAMYWYRQDPGQGLRLIYYSQIVNDFQKGDIAEGYSVSREKKESFPLTVTSAQKNPTAFYLCASTLGANTEAFFGQGTRLTVV.

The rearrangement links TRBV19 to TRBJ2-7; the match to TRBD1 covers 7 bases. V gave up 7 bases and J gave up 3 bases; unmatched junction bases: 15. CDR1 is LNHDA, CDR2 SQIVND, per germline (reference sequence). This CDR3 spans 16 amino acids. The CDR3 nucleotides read TGTGCCAGTAATGATTTACCGGCTGACAGGGTCTACGAGCAGTACTTC. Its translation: CASNDLPADRVYEQYF.

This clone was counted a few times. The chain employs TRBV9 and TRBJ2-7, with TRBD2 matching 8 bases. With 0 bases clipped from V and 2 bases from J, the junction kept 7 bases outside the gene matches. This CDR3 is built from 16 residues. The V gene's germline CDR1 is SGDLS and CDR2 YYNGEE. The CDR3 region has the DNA TGTGCCAGCAGCGTAGGGGCGGGACTAGTTCCCTACGAGCAGTACTTC. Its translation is CASSVGAGLVPYEQYF. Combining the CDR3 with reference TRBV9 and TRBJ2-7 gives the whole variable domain DSGVTQTPKHLITATGQRVTLRCSPRSGDLSVYWYQQSLDQGLQFLIQYYNGEERAKGNILERFSAQQFPDLHSELNLSSLELGDSALYFCASSVGAGLVPYEQYFGPGTRLTVT.

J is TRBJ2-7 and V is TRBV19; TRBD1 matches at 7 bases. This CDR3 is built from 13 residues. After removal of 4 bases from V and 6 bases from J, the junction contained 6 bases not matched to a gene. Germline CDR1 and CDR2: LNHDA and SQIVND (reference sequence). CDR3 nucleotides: TGTGCCAGTAGTACCGGACAGGCGGGCGAGCAGTACTTC. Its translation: CASSTGQAGEQYF.